This entry concerns a single TCR beta chain. This specimen comes from a study of blood T cell repertoires in COVID-19. Study-level background: Sample material is recorded as cDNA or gDNA derived from T cells, B-cell-depleted T cells, or PBMCs.

V gave up 0 bases and J gave up 2 bases, with 7 bases separating them. The CDR3 length is 14 residues. CDR1 is MNHEY and CDR2 is SVGAGI in the germline V gene. Under the authors' procedure: The assay estimated nucleated cells by amplifying reference gene primers. Sequenced by immunoSEQ multiplex PCR; TCRdb stores in-frame clones only, minus some. V and J calls plus clone size are reproduced from that table; the DNA served to infer D and trimming. The sample contains approximately 230,000 clones, approximately 82% of which appear only once. Researchers sorted participants into cohorts using their self-reported clinical history. All recovered Cohort 3 donors got two negative PCRs, got clearance, or saw symptom resolution.

This TCR came from a man between 35 and 55 years old who had recovered from COVID-19. The material sequenced was PBMCs or T cells enriched from blood (not recorded which). This rearrangement joins TRBV6-5 to TRBJ1-1; D gene ambiguous. The CDR3 DNA reads TGTGCCAGCAGTTACTCGAGGCGCAACACTGAAGCTTTCTTT. As protein: CASSYSRRNTEAFF.